This section outlines one T cell receptor (beta chain) sequence together with its context. The CDR3 is 15 residues long. Germline CDR1 and CDR2: SQVTM and ANQGSEA. Germline trimming cut 7 bases from V and 1 base from J; bases unmatched to any gene: 10. This entry belongs to a study of blood T cell repertoires in COVID-19. At the level of the study: PBMCs, B-cell-depleted T cells, or T cells provided the cDNA or gDNA that made up the material.

Here immunoSEQ multiplex PCR was the method, and the copy in TCRdb shows in-frame clones only, minus some. The sample includes 150,000 to 200,000 clones, 76% of them seen just once. Sequenced material: PBMCs or T cells enriched from blood (not recorded which). This receptor was obtained from a woman aged 45-59 years with acute COVID-19. The chain uses TRBV29-1 and TRBJ2-1, with 7 bases lining up with TRBD1. Here the CDR3 reads CSGRTGQGSYNEQFF. CDR3 bases: TGCAGCGGAAGGACAGGCCAAGGGTCCTACAATGAGCAGTTCTTC.